The 14 T cell receptor beta chains reported below all come from one sample, sequenced in a study of T-cell reconstitution after alpha-beta-depleted transplantation in children (TCRdb year 2016). The library came from PCR. This sample was sequenced with an Illumina HiSeq 2500. Molecular barcoding was employed in the preparation of TCR libraries, with unique molecular identifiers being used to normalize TCRbeta repertoire quantification. TCRdb reprocessing: public reads trimmed at Q25 with fastp, clones called with MiXCR, in-frame beta chains kept. Entries that share a CDR3 protein sequence are merged under the most common genes and DNA. The sample table shows approximately 800,000 distinct CDR3 sequences, and around 17% are seen once. The ten most abundant clones make up around 5.3% of the sample. The sample's treatment or condition label, decoded: allogeneic hematopoietic cell transplantation with graft depleted of TCRalphabeta T cells and CD19 B cells.

Sequencing was performed on PBMCs, mostly from graft donor cells, taken 360 days after TCRalphabeta/CD19-depleted stem cell transplant. The receptors come from a male patient younger than 18 who had a stem cell transplant for acute lymphoblastic leukemia, so the T cells may come from the graft donor.

The sample holds a few counts of this clonotype. The chain couples TRBV12-3 or TRBV12-4 to TRBJ2-5; D is undetermined. V lost 6 bases to trimming and J lost 1 base, with 9 bases between them. This CDR3 spans 13 amino acids. This CDR3 reads CASRGQVQETQYF. The CDR3 DNA follows: TGTGCCAGCAGAGGGCAGGTCCAAGAGACCCAGTACTTC.

The rearrangement links TRBV4-1 to TRBJ1-5; tentative D call: TRBD1 (5 bases). CDR1 is MGHRA and CDR2 is YSYEKL in the germline V gene. V was shortened by 1 base and J by 5 bases, with 15 bases between the two germline ends. The CDR3 spans 16 residues. The CDR3 is CASSQAGHTLYQPQHF. The CDR3 nucleotides read TGCGCCAGCAGCCAAGCCGGACATACTCTGTATCAGCCCCAGCATTTT.

This clonotype was seen a handful of times. J is TRBJ2-1 and V is TRBV6-5, with TRBD2 matching 8 bases. V shed 1 base and J 0 bases; nucleotides not matched to a gene: 5. This CDR3 spans 17 amino acids. The germline gives CDR1 MNHEY, CDR2 SVGAGI. CDR3 loop: CASSYWTSSSSYNEQFF. The DNA of the CDR3 is TGTGCCAGCAGTTACTGGACTAGCAGCAGCTCCTACAATGAGCAGTTCTTC.

In this sample, this clonotype turned up a few times. This CDR3 is CSVDPGTGYEQYF. DNA for the CDR3: TGCAGCGTTGACCCCGGGACAGGGTACGAGCAGTACTTC. This chain connects TRBV29-1 to TRBJ2-7; 9 nucleotides line up with TRBD1. V gave up 3 bases and J gave up 4 bases; unmatched junction bases: 4. This CDR3 is 13 amino acids long. The germline V gene encodes CDR1 SQVTM and CDR2 ANQGSEA.

The rearrangement links TRBV5-1 to TRBJ2-7, with 10 nucleotides matching TRBD2. The V and J ends lost 2 bases and 0 bases, in that order; junction bases with no gene match: 14. Germline CDR1 is SGHRS and CDR2 is YFSETQ. CDR3 length: 19 residues. CDR3 in DNA: TGCGCCAGCAGCTTTTACGGGGGAGGACTAGCGGATAGCTCCTACGAGCAGTACTTC. It encodes CASSFYGGGLADSSYEQYF.

Only a few counts were recorded for this clonotype. The J gene is TRBJ2-1, the V gene TRBV2; no firm D call. The V gene's germline CDR1 is SNHLY and CDR2 FYNNEI. CDR3 length: 13 residues. V lost 8 bases to trimming and J lost 8 bases, with 16 bases between them. The CDR3: CASRRQPTHEQFF. The DNA of the CDR3 is TGTGCCAGCCGACGGCAACCCACGCATGAGCAGTTCTTC.

V gene TRBV11-1 combines with J gene TRBJ2-7; D perhaps matches TRBD1 (6 bases). Germline CDR1 and CDR2: SGHAT and FQDESV (reference sequence). The CDR3 runs to 16 residues. The germline V and J ends were trimmed by 3 bases and 2 bases, with 17 bases remaining between them. The CDR3 bases are TGTGCCAGCAGCTTCGGGTGGGCAGGGGCTACCTACGAGCAGTACTTC. Protein: CASSFGWAGATYEQYF.

The genes are TRBV7-8 and TRBJ2-1; 14 positions match TRBD2. Per the germline V gene, CDR1 is SGHVS and CDR2 is FQNEAQ. V dropped 1 base and J dropped 8; count of bases not matched to a gene: 16. The CDR3 has 20 residues. This CDR3 is CASSLGSGTSGSVGSHEQFF. As DNA, the CDR3 is TGTGCCAGCAGCTTAGGGTCCGGGACTAGCGGGAGTGTGGGATCCCATGAGCAGTTCTTC.

This clonotype was detected a few times. The chain links TRBV24-1 to TRBJ1-5; weak D call: TRBD1 (5 bases). CDR1 and CDR2 from the germline V gene are KGHDR and SFDVKD. V was pared by 4 bases and J by 5 bases, with 11 bases between. This CDR3 region has 14 residues. CDR3 DNA sequence: TGTGCCACCAGTGACCCCGACAGAGATCAGCCCCAGCATTTT. Protein product: CATSDPDRDQPQHF.

This clonotype was found a few times. V is TRBV12-3 or TRBV12-4 and J is TRBJ2-1; 10 nucleotides align to TRBD1. Trimming at V came to 6 bases and at J to 1 base, leaving 9 bases not matched to a gene. This CDR3 is 17 amino acids long. This chain's CDR3 is CASRTSTGGRSYNEQFF. In DNA, the CDR3 is TGTGCCAGCAGGACATCGACAGGGGGCCGGTCCTACAATGAGCAGTTCTTC.

With regard to this clonotype: Compared with germline, one end of the junction differs, possibly owing to a read error. This rearrangement joins TRBV6-5 to TRBJ2-7; 7 nucleotides line up with TRBD1. Germline V lookup: CDR1 MNHEY, CDR2 SVGAGI. This CDR3 region has 15 residues. In DNA form, the CDR3 reads TGTGCCGGCAGTTCCCCGGGACAGAGCTCCTACGAGCAGTACTTC. Translation gives CAGSSPGQSSYEQYF.

This clonotype appeared a few times. CDR3 amino acids: CASSPSFGRALYEQYF. Written as DNA, the CDR3 is TGTGCCAGCAGCCCTTCTTTTGGGCGAGCCCTCTACGAGCAGTACTTC. The chain employs TRBV5-4 and TRBJ2-7; D ambiguous. Trimming left V 4 bases short and J 3 bases short, with 20 bases between. CDR1 and CDR2 (germline): SGHNT, YYREEE (reference sequence). The CDR3 covers 16 residues.

Points on this clonotype: The germline gene is not matched at one end of the junction; a read error may be the cause. This chain connects TRBV4-1 to TRBJ1-5, with 7 positions matching TRBD1. There are 19 residues in the CDR3. Per germline, CDR1 MGHRA and CDR2 YSYEKL. CDR3 coding DNA: TGCGCCAGCAGCCACCCCAAGATTACAGGGGCTTTAGGCAACCAGCCCCAGCATTTT. Residues: CASSHPKITGALGNQPQHF.

In its sample, this clonotype was seen a few times. The chain employs TRBV12-3 or TRBV12-4 and TRBJ1-2; D is unclear. The CDR3 consists of 13 residues. V was shortened by 6 bases and J by 5 bases, with 13 bases between the two germline ends. The CDR3 nucleotides are TGTGCCAGCAGCCCGGGCCGAGGGTATGGCTACACCTTC. Protein: CASSPGRGYGYTF.